Below, 30 T cell receptor beta chains from the same sample are listed, as sequenced in a study of OX40 agonist ivuxolimab in advanced cancers. Here immunoSEQ multiplex PCR was the method, and the copy in TCRdb shows in-frame clones only, minus some. The sample holds 100,000 to 150,000 clones, under 95% seen once. Sequences were derived from CD4+ or CD8+ T cells sorted from blood, sampled in a trial of the OX40 agonist ivuxolimab. Receptor source: an adult with an advanced solid tumor such as melanoma, head and neck, liver or kidney cancer.

This sequence joins TRBV28 and TRBJ1-1, with 7 nucleotides matching TRBD1. J was trimmed by 4 bases and V by 7 bases; bases with no gene match: 6. The CDR3 consists of 13 residues. The germline V gene has CDR1 MDHEN and CDR2 SYDVKM. The CDR3 loop is CASTRQGPTEAFF. The CDR3 region has the DNA TGTGCCAGCACCAGACAGGGACCCACTGAAGCTTTCTTT.

This clone was detected a few times. The gene calls are TRBV7-9 and TRBJ2-7; D not certain. V was cut by 0 bases and J by 3 bases, with 12 bases left in between. The CDR3 is 15 amino acids. Per germline, CDR1 SEHNR and CDR2 FQNEAQ (reference sequence). This CDR3 is CASSLASAEHYEQYF. The CDR3 nucleotides are TGTGCCAGCAGCTTAGCCTCTGCGGAGCACTACGAGCAGTACTTC.

This chain links TRBV5-1 with TRBJ2-2, with TRBD1 matching 8 bases. This CDR3 is built from 15 residues. The V gene end was trimmed by 3 bases and the J gene end by 6 bases; junction bases not matched to a gene: 7. Germline assignment: CDR1 SGHRS and CDR2 YFSETQ. The CDR3 spells CASSSDRVAPGELFF. The CDR3 DNA reads TGCGCCAGCAGCTCGGACAGGGTAGCTCCCGGGGAGCTGTTTTTT.

CDR3 region: CASSMGGYANTEAFF. The CDR3 nucleotides are TGTGCCAGTAGTATGGGAGGGTATGCGAACACTGAAGCTTTCTTT. The chain uses TRBV19 and TRBJ1-1; the D is unclear. V gave up 3 bases and J gave up 1 base, with 12 bases separating them. The germline V gene encodes CDR1 LNHDA and CDR2 SQIVND (reference sequence). The CDR3 consists of 15 residues.

The chain links TRBV6-1 to TRBJ1-4; D gene unclear. The CDR3 is 19 residues long. V was pared by 2 bases and J by 0 bases, with 19 bases between. Germline values: CDR1 MNHNS, CDR2 SASEGT. The CDR3 is CASSENGVRYYATNEKLFF. The CDR3 DNA is TGTGCCAGCAGTGAAAATGGGGTCCGGTATTACGCAACTAATGAAAAACTGTTTTTT.

V usage is TRBV2 and J usage is TRBJ1-4; 7 bases map to TRBD1. With V trimmed by 7 bases and J by 5 bases, 13 bases remained unmatched. The CDR3 is 16 residues long. The V gene's germline CDR1 is SNHLY and CDR2 FYNNEI. The DNA of the CDR3 is TGTGCCAGCATCCCCGGCGGACAGGCCATAAATGAAAAACTGTTTTTT. Its protein product is CASIPGGQAINEKLFF.

The J gene is TRBJ1-1, the V gene TRBV5-5; TRBD1 matches at 7 bases. V trimming: 3 bases; J trimming: 4 bases; junction bases outside the gene matches: 6. There are 14 residues in the CDR3. Per germline, CDR1 SGHKS and CDR2 YYEKEE (reference sequence). The CDR3 bases are TGTGCCAGCAGCTGGATGTCAGGGGGCACTGAAGCTTTCTTT. Its protein is CASSWMSGGTEAFF.

The CDR3 region has the DNA TGCGCCAGCAGCTTGACGGGGCGGAGGGATTCACCCCTCCACTTT. It specifies CASSLTGRRDSPLHF. The chain couples TRBV5-1 to TRBJ1-6; D perhaps matches TRBD1 (5 bases). Germline CDR1 reads SGHRS; CDR2 reads YFSETQ. The CDR3 is 15 amino acids. V dropped 1 base and J dropped 8 bases, with 13 bases sitting between them.

The table lists this clone with a count of one. The rearrangement joins TRBV2 to TRBJ2-6, with D hard to call. Germline CDR1 SNHLY, CDR2 FYNNEI. CDR3 length: 17 residues. Trimming took off 2 bases at V and 0 bases at J, with 11 bases between the two ends. CDR3 coding DNA: TGTGCCAGCAGTGAATGGACGACGATCTCTGGGGCCAACGTCCTGACTTTC. This gives the protein CASSEWTTISGANVLTF.

This chain connects TRBV6-5 to TRBJ1-4; tentative D call: TRBD1 (5 bases). Germline CDR1 is MNHEY and CDR2 is SVGAGI. Trimming pared 4 bases from V and 5 bases from J, leaving 14 bases between. The CDR3 length is 15 residues. In DNA form, the CDR3 reads TGTGCCAGCAGTTCCCGGAGGGGTTTAAATGAAAAACTGTTTTTT. Protein product: CASSSRRGLNEKLFF.

V gene TRBV28 combines with J gene TRBJ2-7; D is ambiguous. Trimming left V 3 bases short and J 2 bases short, with 5 bases between. This CDR3 spans 12 amino acids. Germline CDR1 is MDHEN and CDR2 is SYDVKM. CDR3 protein: CASSFITYEQYF. The CDR3 region has the DNA TGTGCCAGCAGTTTTATTACCTACGAGCAGTACTTC.

The rearrangement uses TRBV30 and TRBJ1-6; D is undetermined. V was cut by 0 bases and J by 9 bases, with 12 bases left in between. Germline CDR1 and CDR2: GTSNPN and SVGIG (reference sequence). The CDR3 extends over 14 amino acids. The CDR3 DNA is TGTGCCTGGAGTGTACTAGGGAGAGGTTCACCCCTCCACTTT. This sequence encodes CAWSVLGRGSPLHF.

The genes are TRBV4-2 and TRBJ2-1, with TRBD2 identical over 7 bases. This CDR3 contains 18 residues. V lost 0 bases, J lost 0 bases, and 8 bases stayed unmatched. Looked up from germline, CDR1 is LGHNA and CDR2 is YNFKEQ. The chain's CDR3 is CASSQDPSGGSSYNEQFF. In nucleotides, the CDR3 is TGTGCCAGCAGCCAAGACCCCTCCGGCGGGAGCTCCTACAATGAGCAGTTCTTC.

The chain joins TRBV5-1 to TRBJ2-7; D is possibly TRBD1 (6 bases). Germline values: CDR1 SGHRS, CDR2 YFSETQ. Trimming removed 0 bases from V and 2 bases from J, with 21 bases in between. This CDR3 is built from 18 residues. Here the CDR3 DNA reads TGCGCCAGCAGCTTGGAAACTGCTAACAGGGTCCCTACCTACGAGCAGTACTTC. This translates into CASSLETANRVPTYEQYF. The whole variable domain, remainder taken from reference TRBV5-1 and TRBJ2-7, is KAGVTQTPRYLIKTRGQQVTLSCSPISGHRSVSWYQQTPGQGLQFLFEYFSETQRNKGNFPGRFSGRQFSNSRSEMNVSTLELGDSALYLCASSLETANRVPTYEQYFGPGTRLTVT.

The genes are TRBV27 and TRBJ2-5, with a tentative D call TRBD2 (5 bases). The end of the DNA fits TRBJ2-7 better, so the J call may be wrong. Germline CDR1 reads MNHEY; CDR2 reads SMNVEV (reference sequence). This CDR3 comprises 15 residues. The DNA of the CDR3 is TGTGCCAGCAGTTTAAATGGAGGAATGATCTACGAGCAGTACTTC. It specifies CASSLNGGMIYEQYF.

V is TRBV29-1 and J is TRBJ1-2; D is undetermined. This CDR3 has 11 amino acids. CDR1 is SQVTM, CDR2 ANQGSEA, per germline. Deletions cut 1 base from V and 4 bases from J, with 4 bases between. CDR3 loop: CSVEGFYGYTF. The CDR3 DNA follows: TGCAGCGTTGAAGGGTTCTATGGCTACACCTTC. Looking up the rest from reference TRBV29-1 and TRBJ1-2 gives the full variable domain: SAVISQKPSRDICQRGTSLTIQCQVDSQVTMMFWYRQQPGQSLTLIATANQGSEATYESGFVIDKFPISRPNLTFSTLTVSNMSPEDSSIYLCSVEGFYGYTFGSGTRLTVV.

This chain links TRBV6-5 with TRBJ2-1, with TRBD2 matching over 9 bases. Germline CDR1 is MNHEY and CDR2 is SVGAGI. V was clipped by 0 bases and J by 8 bases; unmatched bases: 5. The CDR3 has 15 residues. The CDR3 here is CASSYSVAGDDEQFF. The CDR3 coding sequence is TGTGCCAGCAGTTACTCGGTAGCGGGAGACGATGAGCAGTTCTTC.

This chain's CDR3 is CASTKRQGGEQYF. The CDR3 DNA sequence: TGTGCCAGCACCAAACGACAGGGCGGGGAGCAGTACTTC. V is TRBV27 and J is TRBJ2-7; TRBD1 matches 7 bases. This CDR3 is 13 amino acids long. V was clipped by 7 bases and J by 7 bases; unmatched bases: 10. Germline lookup yields CDR1 MNHEY and CDR2 SMNVEV (reference sequence).

The rearrangement joins TRBV5-8 to TRBJ1-2, with TRBD1 matching 8 bases. Per the germline V gene, CDR1 is SGHTS and CDR2 is YDEGEE. The CDR3 contains 14 residues. Trimming cost V 5 bases and J 2 bases; bases outside gene matches: 5. The CDR3 protein is CASRAPGGNYGYTF. In DNA form, the CDR3 reads TGTGCCAGCAGGGCCCCAGGGGGCAACTATGGCTACACCTTC.

In DNA, the CDR3 is TGTGCCAGCACTCGACAGGGGGCGCAGAGTTTTCAGCCCCAGCATTTT. Its translation: CASTRQGAQSFQPQHF. The chain employs TRBV28 and TRBJ1-5; 10 nucleotides line up with TRBD1. Trimming removed 7 bases from V and 6 bases from J; junction bases left unmatched: 12. CDR1 is MDHEN and CDR2 is SYDVKM in the germline V gene. The CDR3 length is 16 residues.

This chain joins TRBV5-1 and TRBJ2-7; no clear D gene. With 4 bases removed from V and 3 bases from J, the gap between germline ends came to 5 bases. Germline assignment: CDR1 SGHRS and CDR2 YFSETQ. This CDR3 spans 11 amino acids. In DNA, the CDR3 is TGCGCCAGCAGCAATAACTACGAGCAGTACTTC. Protein sequence: CASSNNYEQYF.

The chain couples TRBV28 to TRBJ2-1; 8 positions match TRBD2. CDR3 length: 14 amino acids. CDR1 is MDHEN, CDR2 SYDVKM, per germline. With V trimmed by 4 bases and J by 2 bases, 1 base remained unmatched. Here the CDR3 DNA reads TGTGCCAGCAGTTCGGGAGGGACCTACAATGAGCAGTTCTTC. This encodes CASSSGGTYNEQFF.

The V and J genes are TRBV5-4 and TRBJ2-5; the match to TRBD1 covers 7 bases. V trimming: 4 bases; J trimming: 1 base; junction bases outside the gene matches: 7. Germline assignment: CDR1 SGHNT and CDR2 YYREEE (reference sequence). This CDR3 is 15 amino acids long. The CDR3 sequence is CASSPGQPLQETQYF. CDR3 in DNA: TGTGCCAGCAGCCCGGGACAGCCACTCCAAGAGACCCAGTACTTC. Variable domain in full (rest from reference TRBV5-4 and TRBJ2-5): ETGVTQSPTHLIKTRGQQVTLRCSSQSGHNTVSWYQQALGQGPQFIFQYYREEENGRGNFPPRFSGLQFPNYSSELNVNALELDDSALYLCASSPGQPLQETQYFGPGTRLLVL.

CDR3 in amino acids: CASSPPGLAGAGELFF. The DNA of the CDR3 is TGTGCCAGCTCACCACCGGGACTAGCGGGAGCCGGGGAGCTGTTTTTT. The chain has TRBV18 and TRBJ2-2, with 14 positions matching TRBD2. Looked up from germline, CDR1 is KGHSH and CDR2 is LQKENI. The ends lost 0 bases at V and 6 bases at J; junction bases unmatched: 0. CDR3 length: 16 residues.

The chain carries TRBV27 and TRBJ2-7, with 9 bases that match TRBD1. Germline values: CDR1 MNHEY, CDR2 SMNVEV (reference sequence). CDR3 length: 15 amino acids. The J segment lost 5 bases and the V segment lost 5 bases, leaving 10 bases of the junction unmatched. The CDR3 bases are TGTGCCAGCAGTCCCCACAGGGGGCGCTTGGACGAGCAGTACTTC. Translating it yields CASSPHRGRLDEQYF.

The V and J genes are TRBV9 and TRBJ2-1, with D possibly TRBD2 on 5 matching bases. The CDR3 extends over 16 amino acids. V was shortened by 3 bases and J by 0 bases, with 13 bases between the two germline ends. Germline V gene data show CDR1 as SGDLS and CDR2 as YYNGEE. The CDR3: CASSENSVSSYNEQFF. DNA of the CDR3: TGTGCCAGCAGCGAGAATAGCGTCTCCTCCTACAATGAGCAGTTCTTC.

This clone was seen only a few times. The chain has TRBV7-9 and TRBJ2-2; D might be TRBD2 (6 bases). Trimming pared 3 bases from V and 3 bases from J, leaving 8 bases between. This CDR3 has 14 residues. Germline CDR1 and CDR2: SEHNR and FQNEAQ (reference sequence). The CDR3 here is CASSLAGYTGELFF. The CDR3 DNA reads TGTGCCAGCAGCTTGGCGGGGTACACCGGGGAGCTGTTTTTT.

The J gene is TRBJ2-7, the V gene TRBV6-6; 13 bases agree with TRBD2. In germline, CDR1 is MNHNY, CDR2 SVGAGI (reference sequence). With V trimmed by 1 base and J by 5 bases, 2 bases remained unmatched. CDR3 length: 15 amino acids. CDR3 nucleotide sequence: TGTGCCAGCAGTTACTTGGGACTAGCGGGAAACGAGCAGTACTTC. Protein product: CASSYLGLAGNEQYF.

The rearrangement uses TRBV28 and TRBJ1-1; D possibly corresponds to TRBD1 (6 bases). Germline V gives CDR1 MDHEN, CDR2 SYDVKM. The CDR3 runs 16 residues. Trimming left V 6 bases short and J 0 bases short, with 17 bases between. CDR3 nucleotide sequence: TGTGCCAGCAGGCCGTCGAGGGGGAATATGAACACTGAAGCTTTCTTT. As protein: CASRPSRGNMNTEAFF.

As DNA, the CDR3 is TGTGCCAGCAGCATAAATGAAAAACTGTTTTTT. It encodes CASSINEKLFF. The J gene is TRBJ1-4, the V gene TRBV5-6, with D unclear. Trimming cost V 4 bases and J 5 bases, with 3 bases left between them. Germline V gene lookup returns CDR1 SGHDT and CDR2 YYEEEE. This CDR3 has 11 residues.